These 20 T cell receptor beta chains were all obtained from the same sample, sequenced in a study of early T cells in non-severe SARS-CoV-2 infection. Using its own MiXCR run on the 5' RACE reads, TCRdb lists one record per CDR3 protein. The sample yields approximately 23,000 distinct CDR3 sequences, 3.5% to 4.5% seen once. The sample taken for sequencing was whole blood. Receptors were obtained from an adult who was a healthcare worker with PCR-confirmed SARS-CoV-2 infection or an uninfected control (not recorded which).

This clonotype was observed many times. V gene TRBV19 combines with J gene TRBJ1-5; the D is unclear. The CDR3 contains 13 residues. With 3 bases removed from V and 3 bases from J, the gap between germline ends came to 6 bases. CDR1 is LNHDA, CDR2 SQIVND, per germline (reference sequence). CDR3 loop: CASSIGPNQPQHF. The CDR3 DNA reads as TGTGCCAGTAGTATCGGGCCCAATCAGCCCCAGCATTTT. The whole variable domain, remainder taken from reference TRBV19 and TRBJ1-5, is DGGITQSPKYLFRKEGQNVTLSCEQNLNHDAMYWYRQDPGQGLRLIYYSQIVNDFQKGDIAEGYSVSREKKESFPLTVTSAQKNPTAFYLCASSIGPNQPQHFGDGTRLSIL.

This clonotype showed up many times. The rearrangement uses TRBV5-5 and TRBJ2-3; D might be TRBD1 (8 bases). CDR1 is SGHKS and CDR2 is YYEKEE in the germline V gene (reference sequence). CDR3 size: 16 residues. The V and J ends lost 1 base and 4 bases respectively, with 16 bases between them. As DNA, the CDR3 is TGTGCCAGCAGCTTGTATGACAGGGGAGGGGCAGATACGCAGTATTTT. This translates into CASSLYDRGGADTQYF.

This clonotype was seen many times. The V gene is TRBV5-1, the J gene TRBJ2-3; 8 bases agree with TRBD2. The CDR3 extends over 14 amino acids. Trimming at V came to 1 base and at J to 3 bases, leaving 1 base not matched to a gene. CDR1 and CDR2 (germline): SGHRS, YFSETQ. The CDR3 is CASSLSSGTDTQYF. DNA for the CDR3: TGCGCCAGCAGCTTGTCTAGCGGGACAGATACGCAGTATTTT.

This clonotype was seen many times. V is TRBV29-1 and J is TRBJ2-1; no reliable D call. V was clipped by 8 bases and J by 5 bases, with 22 bases between them. The CDR3 contains 15 residues. From germline, CDR1 is SQVTM and CDR2 ANQGSEA. CDR3 region: CSNNVPIQYDNEQFF. In DNA, the CDR3 is TGCAGCAACAATGTACCTATCCAATACGACAATGAGCAGTTCTTC.

This clonotype was counted many times. This sequence joins TRBV3-1 and TRBJ1-1, with D perhaps matching TRBD1 (5 bases). This CDR3 is 15 amino acids long. Germline V gene sequence: CDR1 LGHDT, CDR2 YNNKEL (reference sequence). V was clipped by 1 base and J by 4 bases, with 13 bases between them. The CDR3 nucleotides read TGTGCCAGCAGCCAAGTATTAGGGGATGGCACTGAAGCTTTCTTT. It codes for CASSQVLGDGTEAFF.

This clonotype was picked up a small number of times. The chain is built from TRBV6-1 and TRBJ2-7; D unclear. The CDR3 extends over 12 amino acids. The ends were cut back, 11 bases at V and 0 bases at J, with 11 bases in the middle. Germline CDR1 reads MNHNS; CDR2 reads SASEGT. In DNA, the CDR3 is TGTGCCCTACTAACCAGCTCCTACGAGCAGTACTTC. Residues: CALLTSSYEQYF.

The chain employs TRBV18 and TRBJ2-3, with D possibly TRBD2 on 6 matching bases. Trimming removed 1 base at V and 4 bases at J, with 18 bases between. This CDR3 has 17 residues. Germline assignment: CDR1 KGHSH and CDR2 LQKENI. CDR3: CASSPLLGGLRPDTQYF. CDR3 bases: TGTGCCAGCTCACCACTCCTGGGAGGCTTGAGGCCAGATACGCAGTATTTT.

In the case of this clonotype: Just one base apart from a much larger clone, this may be a read error. V is TRBV12-3 or TRBV12-4 and J is TRBJ1-1; 8 bases agree with TRBD1. With 6 bases clipped from V and 1 base from J, the junction kept 1 base outside the gene matches. CDR3 length equals 13 residues. DNA of the CDR3: TGTGCCAGCAGAGGACAGGGGAACACTGAAGCTTTCTTT. This codes for CASRGQGNTEAFF.

This clonotype was seen repeatedly, ten times or more. The chain carries TRBV10-2 and TRBJ2-7; D may match TRBD1 or TRBD2 (5 bases each). The V gene lost 7 bases and the J gene lost 6 bases, with 16 bases spanning the gap. The CDR3 runs 13 residues. Looked up from germline, CDR1 is WSHSY and CDR2 is SAAADI. CDR3 residues: CASMRDQRGEQYF. The CDR3 DNA reads TGCGCCAGCATGAGGGACCAACGGGGCGAGCAGTACTTC.

V usage is TRBV6-9 and J usage is TRBJ2-2; possible D gene TRBD1, 5 bases. Germline CDR1 and CDR2: MNHGY and SVAAGI. CDR3 length: 18 residues. V shed 2 bases and J shed 7 bases, with 23 bases lying between them. This chain's CDR3 is CASSYEKNRIYTVGELFF. The DNA for the CDR3 is TGTGCCAGCAGTTATGAAAAGAACAGGATATACACTGTCGGGGAGCTGTTTTTT.

The table lists this clonotype with many counts. CDR3 DNA: TGTGCCAGCAGCAGCAGCCCGGACAGGCTAAGAGGGGGGACCCAGTACTTC. Its translation: CASSSSPDRLRGGTQYF. This chain uses TRBV7-9 with TRBJ2-5; TRBD1 matches 7 bases. The CDR3 is made up of 17 amino acids. CDR1 and CDR2 from the germline V gene are SEHNR and FQNEAQ (reference sequence). The V gene end was trimmed by 5 bases and the J gene end by 7 bases; junction bases not matched to a gene: 19.

This clonotype has only a few counts. The chain joins TRBV4-1 to TRBJ1-2; the D gene is possibly TRBD1 (5 bases). The germline V gene encodes CDR1 MGHRA and CDR2 YSYEKL. Trimming pared 0 bases from V and 6 bases from J, leaving 17 bases between. The length of the CDR3 is 16 residues. CDR3 nucleotides: TGCGCCAGCAGCCAAGACCCCTTTGGGGCCTCTGATGGCTACACCTTC. Its translation is CASSQDPFGASDGYTF.

At least ten counts were recorded for this clonotype. The CDR3 region has the DNA TGTGCCAGCAGCCCAGGTAACAGGGGTGTTACTGAAGCTTTCTTT. It codes for CASSPGNRGVTEAFF. The chain joins TRBV7-2 to TRBJ1-1; 7 nucleotides align to TRBD1. Germline-derived CDR1 and CDR2 are SGHTA and FQGNSA. The CDR3 totals 15 residues. The V gene end was trimmed by 5 bases and the J gene end by 5 bases; junction bases not matched to a gene: 11.

The rearrangement links TRBV5-6 to TRBJ2-7; no definite D call. In germline, CDR1 is SGHDT, CDR2 YYEEEE. This CDR3 contains 14 residues. Between the trimmed V and J ends, which lost 4 bases and 5 bases, there was a span of 16 bases. CDR3 in amino acids: CASSPSASNHEQYF. The CDR3 DNA follows: TGTGCCAGCAGCCCATCGGCGTCCAACCACGAGCAGTACTTC.

This clonotype was counted ten times or more. The V and J genes are TRBV29-1 and TRBJ1-2; unclear D gene. Trimming stripped 3 bases from V and 4 bases from J, with 12 bases between. The CDR3 contains 13 residues. Germline V gene data show CDR1 as SQVTM and CDR2 as ANQGSEA. This CDR3 is CSVDPTGIYGYTF. The DNA of the CDR3 is TGCAGCGTTGATCCAACCGGGATCTATGGCTACACCTTC.

In its sample, this clonotype was seen many times. The chain is built from TRBV20-1 and TRBJ2-1, with 7 positions matching TRBD2. This CDR3 has 15 residues. Germline V lookup: CDR1 DFQATT, CDR2 SNEGSKA (reference sequence). Trimming cost V 2 bases and J 6 bases; bases outside gene matches: 10. The CDR3 bases are TGCAGTGCTAGAAGGGGAGGGACGAGGGGCAATGAGCAGTTCTTC. Protein sequence: CSARRGGTRGNEQFF.

This clonotype was observed a few times. In DNA form, the CDR3 reads TGCGCCAGCAGCCAGATAGGGAGCTCCTACAATGAGCAGTTCTTC. Encoded protein: CASSQIGSSYNEQFF. The chain joins TRBV4-1 to TRBJ2-1; perhaps TRBD2 as D (5 bases). The CDR3 covers 15 residues. Trimming removed 3 bases at V and 0 bases at J, with 9 bases between. Germline values: CDR1 MGHRA, CDR2 YSYEKL.

The J gene is TRBJ2-3, the V gene TRBV6-5, with D perhaps matching TRBD1 (6 bases). This CDR3 has 17 amino acids. The ends were cut back, 6 bases at V and 0 bases at J, with 19 bases in the middle. Per the germline V gene, CDR1 is MNHEY and CDR2 is SVGAGI. The CDR3 coding sequence is TGTGCCAGCAGCAGGGGTGGAGGCGGTTTTAGCACAGATACGCAGTATTTT. It translates to CASSRGGGGFSTDTQYF.

This chain joins TRBV2 and TRBJ1-2, with D possibly TRBD1 on 5 matching bases. Between the trimmed V and J ends, which lost 7 bases and 3 bases, there was a span of 12 bases. Germline CDR1 reads SNHLY; CDR2 reads FYNNEI. The CDR3 runs to 13 residues. CDR3 DNA sequence: TGTGCCAGCAAGGAAGGACACTACTATGGCTACACCTTC. Its protein product is CASKEGHYYGYTF.

Ten or more counts support this clonotype. The chain carries TRBV29-1 and TRBJ1-5; D remains ambiguous. Germline V gene data show CDR1 as SQVTM and CDR2 as ANQGSEA. The germline V and J ends were trimmed by 4 bases and 0 bases, with 7 bases remaining between them. The CDR3 has 13 residues. CDR3 sequence reads: CSVAGASNQPQHF. Here the CDR3 DNA reads TGCAGCGTTGCAGGAGCTAGCAATCAGCCCCAGCATTTT.